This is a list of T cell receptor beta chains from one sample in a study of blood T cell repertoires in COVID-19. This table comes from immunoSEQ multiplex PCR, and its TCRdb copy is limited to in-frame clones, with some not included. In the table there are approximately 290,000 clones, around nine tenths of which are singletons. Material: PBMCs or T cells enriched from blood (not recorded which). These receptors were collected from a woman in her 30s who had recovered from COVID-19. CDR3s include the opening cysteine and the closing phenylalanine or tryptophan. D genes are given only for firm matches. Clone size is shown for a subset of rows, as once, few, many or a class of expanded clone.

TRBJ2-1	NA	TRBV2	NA	TGTGCCAGCAGTCGCCTCTTAAGCTTTAAGAATGAGCAGTTCTTC	CASSRLLSFKNEQFF
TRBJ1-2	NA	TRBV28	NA	TGTGCCAGCAGTTTATCGGGGGTCTATGGCTACACCTTC	CASSLSGVYGYTF
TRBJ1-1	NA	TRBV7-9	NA	TGTGCCAGCAGCCCCCGGGGGGGGAACAGAAACACTGAAGCTTTCTTT	CASSPRGGNRNTEAFF
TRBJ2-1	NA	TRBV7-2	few	TGTGCCAGCAGCTACTCCCAGGGCAATGAGCAGTTCTTC	CASSYSQGNEQFF
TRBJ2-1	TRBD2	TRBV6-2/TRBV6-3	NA	TGTGCCAGCAGCCCTACACCCCGACAGATGACTAGCGGGAAGGGCTCCTACAATGAGCAGTTCTTC	CASSPTPRQMTSGKGSYNEQFF
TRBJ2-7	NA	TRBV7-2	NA	TGTGCCAGCAGCTTAGTAGACAGCAAGTACGAGCAGTACTTC	CASSLVDSKYEQYF
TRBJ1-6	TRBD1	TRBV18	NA	TGTGCCAGCTCACCAACCGGGACAGCCTTTTATAATTCACCCCTCCACTTT	CASSPTGTAFYNSPLHF
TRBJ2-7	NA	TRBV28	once	TGTGCCAGTCGCGACTCCTTGAGCTCCTACGAGCAGTACTTC	CASRDSLSSYEQYF
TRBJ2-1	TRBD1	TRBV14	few	TGTGCCAGCAGCCGGATGGGACAGGGGAGCAATGAGCAGTTCTTC	CASSRMGQGSNEQFF
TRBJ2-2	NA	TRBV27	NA	TGTGCCAGCAGTCTGGGGGGGACACTAAACACCGGGGAGCTGTTTTTT	CASSLGGTLNTGELFF
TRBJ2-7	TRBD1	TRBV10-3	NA	TGTGCCATCAGTGAAAAGGGACAGGGGTCCTACGAGCAGTACTTC	CAISEKGQGSYEQYF
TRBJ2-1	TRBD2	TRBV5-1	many	TGCGCCAGCAGCTTGAAGACTAGCGGGATATCTTCCTACAATGAGCAGTTCTTC	CASSLKTSGISSYNEQFF
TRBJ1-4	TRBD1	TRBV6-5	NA	TGTGCCAGCAGTTTCCAGGGGGCTAATGAAAAACTGTTTTTT	CASSFQGANEKLFF
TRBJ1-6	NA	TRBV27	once	TGTGCCAGCAGTTTATGGGGCCTTAATTCACCCCTCCACTTT	CASSLWGLNSPLHF
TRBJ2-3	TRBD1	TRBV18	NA	TGTGCCAGCTCACTCACCCGGGACAGGGTCGGTAGCACAGATACGCAGTATTTT	CASSLTRDRVGSTDTQYF
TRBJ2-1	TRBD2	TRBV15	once	TGTGCCACCAGCAGAGATGAACTAGCGGGAGCAGACAATGAGCAGTTCTTC	CATSRDELAGADNEQFF